The 17 T cell receptor beta chains reported below all come from one sample, sequenced in a study of T cell responses to AZD1222 COVID-19 vaccine (dated by TCRdb to the early 2020s). Libraries came from the immunoSEQ multiplex PCR assay. TCRdb provides this immuneACCESS table in a form limited to in-frame rearrangements. Some clones are lacking; in checked studies, under half of them reflect an unresolved V gene, and why the rest are absent is not known. This sample is represented by more than 120,000 clones; approximately 90% of them were singletons. Jointly, the top ten make up about 1.8% of the sample. Taken with the paper, the label for time point translates to: about 28 days (+/-7) after the second vaccine dose. The sequencing here drew on peripheral blood, taken 28 days after the second AZD1222 dose. These receptors were obtained from an adult who received the AZD1222 COVID-19 vaccine.

The chain recombines TRBV4-3 with TRBJ1-2; maybe TRBD1 (5 bases). Germline V gives CDR1 LGHNA, CDR2 YSLEER. This CDR3 spans 13 amino acids. V was cut by 0 bases and J by 13 bases, with 15 bases left in between. The CDR3 coding sequence is TGCGCCAGCAGCCAAGATCGGGACTCTAGTGCCACCTTC. Protein: CASSQDRDSSATF.

This chain links TRBV2 with TRBJ2-5; tentative D call: TRBD1 (5 bases). This CDR3 region has 14 residues. Germline V gives CDR1 SNHLY, CDR2 FYNNEI. The V gene lost 1 base and the J gene lost 5 bases, with 11 bases spanning the gap. The chain's CDR3 is CASSEVTGQETQYF. In DNA form, the CDR3 reads TGTGCCAGCAGTGAAGTTACAGGTCAGGAGACCCAGTACTTC. Supplemented by reference TRBV2 and TRBJ2-5, the full variable domain reads EPEVTQTPSHQVTQMGQEVILRCVPISNHLYFYWYRQILGQKVEFLVSFYNNEISEKSEIFDDQFSVERPDGSNFTLKIRSTKLEDSAMYFCASSEVTGQETQYFGPGTRLLVL.

The V call is TRBV6-5, the J call TRBJ2-4, with D possibly TRBD2 on 6 matching bases. This CDR3 contains 15 residues. Trimming removed 10 bases from V and 4 bases from J, with 20 bases in between. The germline CDR1 and CDR2 sequences are MNHEY and SVGAGI. CDR3 sequence: CATKPSSSGKNIQYF. CDR3 bases: TGTGCCACCAAACCGTCCTCGAGCGGGAAAAACATTCAGTACTTC.

The V gene is TRBV11-1, the J gene TRBJ2-7; 15 nucleotides agree with TRBD2. The CDR3 runs 15 residues. V was clipped by 5 bases and J by 4 bases; unmatched bases: 3. Per the germline V gene, CDR1 is SGHAT and CDR2 is FQDESV (reference sequence). The chain's CDR3 is CASSRGLAGGYEQYF. In DNA, the CDR3 is TGTGCCAGCAGCCGGGGACTAGCGGGGGGATACGAGCAGTACTTC.

This chain uses TRBV30 with TRBJ2-1; no clear D gene. CDR1 GTSNPN and CDR2 SVGIG come from the germline V gene (reference sequence). The CDR3 is made up of 15 amino acids. The V end lost 6 bases, the J end lost 0 bases, and 15 bases lay between the germline ends. The chain's CDR3 is CACRNTPSSYNEQFF. The CDR3 nucleotides read TGTGCCTGCCGGAATACTCCAAGCTCCTACAATGAGCAGTTCTTC.

A single count supports this clone. At the DNA level, this CDR3 is encoded by other sequences in the same sample as well. The V and J genes are TRBV19 and TRBJ1-2; D remains unclear. Germline lookup yields CDR1 LNHDA and CDR2 SQIVND (reference sequence). V was cut by 3 bases and J by 1 base, with 0 bases left in between. The CDR3 runs 11 residues. DNA for the CDR3: TGTGCCAGTAGTATTAACTATGGCTACACCTTC. Its protein is CASSINYGYTF.

The chain carries TRBV9 and TRBJ2-2, with 14 bases aligning to TRBD2. Trimming took 2 bases from V and 6 from J; bases not matched to a gene: 0. Germline V CDR1 and CDR2: SGDLS, YYNGEE. The CDR3 extends over 15 amino acids. The DNA of the CDR3 is TGTGCCAGCAGCGTGGGACTAGCGGGAGCCGGGGAGCTGTTTTTT. It encodes CASSVGLAGAGELFF.

This chain links TRBV19 with TRBJ1-6; D gene uncertain. Germline CDR1 is LNHDA and CDR2 is SQIVND (reference sequence). The CDR3 covers 12 residues. The germline V and J ends were trimmed by 3 bases and 10 bases, with 7 bases remaining between them. In DNA, the CDR3 is TGTGCCAGTAGTATCTACGGGTCACCCCTCCACTTT. It codes for CASSIYGSPLHF. Complete variable domain (other parts from reference TRBV19 and TRBJ1-6): DGGITQSPKYLFRKEGQNVTLSCEQNLNHDAMYWYRQDPGQGLRLIYYSQIVNDFQKGDIAEGYSVSREKKESFPLTVTSAQKNPTAFYLCASSIYGSPLHFGNGTRLTVT.

The chain uses TRBV10-2 and TRBJ1-4; TRBD1 is a possible D gene (5 bases). Trimming stripped 8 bases from V and 0 bases from J, with 22 bases between. Germline loops: CDR1 WSHSY, CDR2 SAAADI. This CDR3 is built from 18 residues. The DNA of the CDR3 is TGCGCCAGCGCGAGGCACGACAGCGCATTTGCAACTAATGAAAAACTGTTTTTT. Translation gives CASARHDSAFATNEKLFF.

The V and J genes are TRBV24-1 and TRBJ1-6; D not certain. Germline CDR1 and CDR2: KGHDR and SFDVKD. This CDR3 has 14 residues. Trimming left V 4 bases short and J 7 bases short, with 10 bases between. The CDR3 nucleotides are TGTGCCACCAGTGACGGACCCGAGAATTCACCCCTCCACTTT. As protein: CATSDGPENSPLHF.

The J gene is TRBJ2-3, the V gene TRBV7-2; 11 bases agree with TRBD2. The CDR3 is 14 amino acids. Germline trimming cut 4 bases from V and 5 bases from J; bases unmatched to any gene: 2. The germline gives CDR1 SGHTA, CDR2 FQGNSA. The CDR3 DNA sequence: TGTGCCAGCAGCTCTGGACTAGCGGGAGATACGCAGTATTTT. Amino acids: CASSSGLAGDTQYF.

The chain combines TRBV18 with TRBJ2-4, with 11 bases matching TRBD2. The CDR3 consists of 17 residues. In germline, CDR1 is KGHSH, CDR2 LQKENI. V lost 3 bases and J lost 8; bases outside the gene matches: 12. The CDR3 DNA reads as TGTGCCAGCTCACCGGAGACGTTAGCGGGAGGGCGGCACATTCAGTACTTC. Translating it yields CASSPETLAGGRHIQYF. The full variable domain, in which reference TRBV18 and TRBJ2-4 provide the parts outside the CDR3, is NAGVMQNPRHLVRRRGQEARLRCSPMKGHSHVYWYRQLPEEGLKFMVYLQKENIIDESGMPKERFSAEFPKEGPSILRIQQVVRGDSAAYFCASSPETLAGGRHIQYFGAGTRLSVL.

The chain is built from TRBV12-2 and TRBJ2-2; the table's D call, TRBD2, was not checked against the DNA. TRBV12-2 is a pseudogene locus. This CDR3 is 16 amino acids long. The CDR3 DNA reads TGTGCAAGTCGCGCAGGCGGGGGGGATAACACCGGGGAGCTGTTTTTT. Translated, it gives CASRAGGGDNTGELFF.

The chain carries TRBV7-2 and TRBJ2-1; D gene unclear. This CDR3 contains 13 residues. The V end lost 6 bases, the J end lost 7 bases, and 13 bases lay between the germline ends. Germline CDR1 SGHTA, CDR2 FQGNSA. CDR3 protein: CASSPQNINEQFF. CDR3 bases: TGTGCCAGCAGTCCACAGAATATTAATGAGCAGTTCTTC.

The CDR3 DNA reads TGTGCCAGCAGTTACTCCTGGAAGAACGAGCAGTACTTC. It yields the protein CASSYSWKNEQYF. This rearrangement joins TRBV6-5 to TRBJ2-7; D call uncertain. This CDR3 is 13 amino acids long. From germline, CDR1 is MNHEY and CDR2 SVGAGI. Trimming cost V 0 bases and J 5 bases, with 8 bases left between them.

The chain recombines TRBV28 with TRBJ1-2; D remains ambiguous. Looked up from germline, CDR1 is MDHEN and CDR2 is SYDVKM. Trimming removed 7 bases at V and 3 bases at J, with 12 bases between. CDR3 length: 13 residues. The CDR3 DNA is TGTGCCAGCACCGAAAGGAACGACTATGGCTACACCTTC. Translated: CASTERNDYGYTF.

V is TRBV27 and J is TRBJ1-2; 10 bases are a match to TRBD1. Germline CDR1 is MNHEY and CDR2 is SMNVEV (reference sequence). CDR3 length: 14 residues. V shed 3 bases, J shed 6 bases, and the junction held 4 bases outside the gene matches. The CDR3 loop reads CASSFTGTGDGYTF. The CDR3 DNA reads TGTGCCAGCAGTTTCACCGGGACAGGGGATGGCTACACCTTC.